The rows below give T cell receptor beta chains drawn from one sample of a study of blood T cell repertoires in COVID-19. Libraries were prepared by immunoSEQ multiplex PCR; TCRdb keeps only in-frame clonotypes and omits some of them. The table lists about 140,000 clones, about 80% of them singletons. The sample was peripheral blood. Receptor source: a man in his 70s who had recovered from COVID-19. The CDR3 runs from the conserved cysteine through the conserved F or W. D genes are given only for firm matches. The size of a clone is reported for some rows only, either as once, few or many, or as a class for expanded clones.

clone_size j_call v_call d_call cdr3_aa cdr3_nt
. TRBJ2-2 TRBV2 . CASRPAGGGTTGELFF TGTGCCAGCAGACCCGCAGGGGGAGGTACCACCGGGGAGCTGTTTTTT
. TRBJ2-1 TRBV4-1 TRBD1 CASSQPRAGGAEQFF TGCGCCAGCAGCCAACCTAGGGCAGGGGGTGCTGAGCAGTTCTTC
. TRBJ2-1 TRBV11-2 TRBD2 CASSLPGLGNNEQFF TGTGCCAGCAGCTTACCGGGACTAGGAAACAATGAGCAGTTCTTC
. TRBJ2-5 TRBV5-4 . CASSLSVSQETQYF TGTGCCAGCAGCTTGAGTGTCAGTCAAGAGACCCAGTACTTC
. TRBJ2-5 TRBV11-2 . CASAEGVAETQYF TGTGCCAGCGCCGAGGGGGTTGCGGAGACCCAGTACTTC
. TRBJ1-1 TRBV5-1 TRBD1 CASSGGTGRNTEAFF TGCGCCAGCAGCGGGGGGACAGGGCGGAACACTGAAGCTTTCTTT
. TRBJ1-5 TRBV7-2 . CASREQGVSNQPQHF TGTGCCAGCAGAGAACAGGGTGTAAGCAATCAGCCCCAGCATTTT
. TRBJ2-7 TRBV30 TRBD2 CAWSRGRLGLAGVYEQYF TGTGCCTGGAGTAGGGGACGGCTGGGACTAGCGGGAGTTTACGAGCAGTACTTC
. TRBJ2-7 TRBV21-1 . CASSKEGDRAYEQYF TGTGCCAGCAGCAAAGAGGGGGACAGGGCCTACGAGCAGTACTTC
. TRBJ2-7 TRBV27 TRBD2 CASSLAGDVYEQYF TGTGCCAGCAGCCTAGCGGGAGACGTCTACGAGCAGTACTTC
. TRBJ2-7 TRBV7-9 TRBD2 CASSFQREETYEQYF TGTGCCAGCAGCTTTCAACGGGAGGAGACCTACGAGCAGTACTTC
. TRBJ2-7 TRBV5-4 TRBD1 CASSFAGTGYEQYF TGTGCCAGCAGCTTCGCCGGGACAGGGTACGAGCAGTACTTC
. TRBJ1-2 TRBV7-9 . CASSRFDRNYGYTF TGTGCCAGCAGTAGATTCGACAGGAACTATGGCTACACCTTC
. TRBJ1-2 TRBV5-6 . CASSLEAGVFYGYTF TGTGCCAGCAGCTTGGAGGCAGGGGTGTTCTATGGCTACACCTTC
. TRBJ2-3 TRBV10-2 . CASIFSPYTDTQYF TGCGCCAGCATCTTTTCCCCCTACACAGATACGCAGTATTTT
. TRBJ2-1 TRBV14 . CASSQPGRGSSYNEQFF TGTGCCAGCAGCCAACCTGGTAGGGGGAGCTCCTACAATGAGCAGTTCTTC
. TRBJ1-2 TRBV7-9 . CASSLLRDTENGYTF TGTGCCAGCAGCTTGTTACGGGACACAGAAAATGGCTACACCTTC
. TRBJ2-5 TRBV7-9 TRBD2 CASSGRGRYQETQYF TGTGCCAGCAGCGGGAGGGGCAGGTACCAAGAGACCCAGTACTTC
. TRBJ1-1 TRBV10-3 TRBD1 CAISDLYQDRVGTEAFF TGTGCCATCAGTGACCTCTACCAGGACAGGGTAGGGACTGAAGCTTTCTTT
once TRBJ1-2 TRBV29-1 TRBD1 CSVLTGWGYGYTF TGCAGCGTCCTGACAGGGTGGGGCTATGGCTACACCTTC
. TRBJ2-2 TRBV7-9 TRBD2 CASSPLAGGIGGTGELFF TGTGCCAGCAGCCCACTAGCGGGAGGGATCGGGGGCACCGGGGAGCTGTTTTTT
. TRBJ1-2 TRBV30 TRBD1 CAWSYQGGGYTF TGTGCCTGGAGTTACCAGGGGGGTGGCTACACCTTC
. TRBJ2-3 TRBV11-2 . CASSLDRSSTDTQYF TGTGCCAGCAGCTTAGATCGGAGCAGCACAGATACGCAGTATTTT
. TRBJ2-3 TRBV4-1 TRBD2 CASSQGTSGYTDTQYF TGCGCCAGCAGCCAAGGGACTAGCGGGTACACAGATACGCAGTATTTT
. TRBJ2-6 TRBV25-1 . CASSTGSSGANVLTF TGTGCCAGCAGTACAGGGAGCTCTGGGGCCAACGTCCTGACTTTC
. TRBJ1-6 TRBV5-1 . CASSLGGGVNSPLHF TGCGCCAGCAGCTTGGGTGGAGGCGTTAATTCACCCCTCCACTTT
. TRBJ2-7 TRBV5-1 TRBD2 CASSPGTSGTYEQYF TGCGCCAGCAGCCCGGGGACTAGCGGGACCTACGAGCAGTACTTC
few TRBJ2-1 TRBV5-1 TRBD2 CASSPGGAGYNEQFF TGCGCCAGCAGTCCGGGGGGAGCTGGCTACAATGAGCAGTTCTTC
few TRBJ2-1 TRBV5-4 . CASSSDNEQFF TGTGCCAGCAGCTCCGACAATGAGCAGTTCTTC
. TRBJ2-5 TRBV29-1 . CSVDSRGGFVETQYF TGCAGCGTTGACTCCAGGGGCGGATTCGTTGAGACCCAGTACTTC
. TRBJ2-3 TRBV5-1 TRBD2 CASSRLAGFEDTQYF TGCGCCAGCAGTAGATTAGCGGGATTTGAAGATACGCAGTATTTT
. TRBJ2-7 TRBV7-9 TRBD2 CASSPRLAVSSYEQYF TGTGCCAGCAGCCCAAGACTAGCGGTGAGCTCCTACGAGCAGTACTTC
. TRBJ2-1 TRBV24-1 TRBD2 CATSDTSGSHGEQFF TGTGCCACCAGTGATACTAGCGGGAGTCATGGTGAGCAGTTCTTC
. TRBJ1-3 TRBV6-6 TRBD1 CASSPRQGSDTIYF TGTGCCAGCAGTCCTAGACAGGGTAGCGACACCATATATTTT